The 12 T cell receptor beta chains below all came from one sample that was sequenced in a study of beta chain features in type 1 diabetes (dated by TCRdb to 2017 to 2018). Points the paper makes about the study in general: A moderate but significant shortening of TCRB CDR3 length was observed in type 1 diabetes patients in all four CD4+ subsets.

Library preparation used the immunoSEQ multiplex PCR assay. The entire amount of isolated RNA was reverse transcribed using the High Capacity cDNA Reverse Transcription Kit, so the sequenced TCRB transcripts were expressed ones. This immuneACCESS table, as held by TCRdb, lists in-frame sequences with V and J called but not all clones. Of the missing ones, under half trace to an unresolved V gene in checked studies; the others have no known cause. This sample gives hundreds of thousands of clones in total; roughly 13% of them show up just once. Jointly, the top ten make up approximately 0.039% of the sample. The antigens for these receptors are not known. Sample: naive CD4+ T cells from blood. Sample cell subset or site, as interpreted from the label and publication: true naive CD4+ T cells. The receptors originated from a man in his late teens or twenties with type 1 diabetes.

The chain recombines TRBV7-2 with TRBJ2-1; 10 bases match TRBD2. This CDR3 is built from 17 residues. The germline V gene has CDR1 SGHTA and CDR2 FQGNSA. V lost 0 bases, J lost 3 bases, and 5 bases stayed unmatched. The CDR3 sequence: CASSLARSGGVYNEQFF. The CDR3 DNA is TGTGCCAGCAGCTTAGCCAGGAGCGGGGGGGTCTACAATGAGCAGTTCTTC.

This clone has only a few counts. The V gene is TRBV18, the J gene TRBJ2-6; weak D call: TRBD1 (6 bases). Trimming removed 4 bases at V and 0 bases at J, with 7 bases between. This CDR3 is built from 15 residues. Germline CDR1 is KGHSH and CDR2 is LQKENI. CDR3 region: CASSLDSSGANVLTF. The CDR3 bases are TGTGCCAGCTCACTGGACAGCTCTGGGGCCAACGTCCTGACTTTC.

A few counts support this clone. V gene TRBV14 combines with J gene TRBJ2-3; TRBD2 aligns across 8 bases. After removal of 1 base from V and 1 base from J, the junction contained 4 bases not matched to a gene. Germline V gene data show CDR1 as SGHDN and CDR2 as FVKESK. The CDR3 spans 16 residues. In nucleotides, the CDR3 is TGTGCCAGCAGCCAAGCCAGCGGGGGCCGCACAGATACGCAGTATTTT. It specifies CASSQASGGRTDTQYF. Filled out from reference TRBV14 and TRBJ2-3, the complete variable domain reads EAGVTQFPSHSVIEKGQTVTLRCDPISGHDNLYWYRRVMGKEIKFLLHFVKESKQDESGMPNNRFLAERTGGTYSTLKVQPAELEDSGVYFCASSQASGGRTDTQYFGPGTRLTVL.

This clone was counted only a few times. V usage is TRBV19 and J usage is TRBJ2-7, with TRBD1 identical over 7 bases. The CDR3 extends over 12 amino acids. Germline loops: CDR1 LNHDA, CDR2 SQIVND (reference sequence). The ends lost 11 bases at V and 2 bases at J; junction bases unmatched: 6. For the CDR3, the DNA is TGTGCCTCAAGGGACAGAGCCTACGAGCAGTACTTC. Translated: CASRDRAYEQYF.

This chain links TRBV11-2 with TRBJ2-3, with TRBD2 identical over 9 bases. This CDR3 has 13 amino acids. J gave up 3 bases and V 9 bases, and 4 bases lay outside the gene matches. Looked up from germline, CDR1 is SGHAT and CDR2 is FQNNGV. This chain's CDR3 is CARGAGGTDTQYF. The CDR3 DNA reads as TGTGCCAGGGGAGCGGGGGGAACAGATACGCAGTATTTT.

This rearrangement joins TRBV7-3 to TRBJ2-1, with TRBD2 identical over 11 bases. CDR1 and CDR2 (germline): SGHTA, FQGTGA. With V trimmed by 2 bases and J by 4 bases, 1 base remained unmatched. The CDR3 loop spans 15 amino acids. CDR3 coding DNA: TGTGCCAGCAGCTTAGGGACTAGCGGATACAATGAGCAGTTCTTC. Protein: CASSLGTSGYNEQFF.

In its sample, this clone was seen a few times. The rearrangement links TRBV7-9 to TRBJ2-1, with a possible D match to TRBD2 (5 bases). Trimming cost V 4 bases and J 8 bases, with 15 bases left between them. The CDR3 is 14 residues long. CDR1 SEHNR and CDR2 FQNEAQ come from the germline V gene (reference sequence). This CDR3 is CASSYRRGRDEQFF. CDR3 DNA: TGTGCCAGCAGCTACCGACGAGGGCGCGATGAGCAGTTCTTC.

To note about this clone: This specimen includes other DNA sequences encoding the same CDR3. The chain has TRBV9 and TRBJ1-1; possibly TRBD1 for D (6 bases). From germline, CDR1 is SGDLS and CDR2 YYNGEE. CDR3 length: 14 amino acids. V dropped 4 bases and J dropped 5 bases, with 15 bases sitting between them. The CDR3 DNA sequence: TGTGCCAGCAGCCCACAAGGGGGGAAGACTGAAGCTTTCTTT. This gives the protein CASSPQGGKTEAFF.

The genes are TRBV6-1 and TRBJ1-2, with D perhaps TRBD1 (5 bases). CDR3 size: 15 residues. In germline, CDR1 is MNHNS, CDR2 SASEGT. Between the trimmed V and J ends, which lost 6 bases and 0 bases, there was a span of 14 bases. The CDR3 nucleotides read TGTGCCAGCAGACAGTACACAGGCCCTAACTATGGCTACACCTTC. Translation: CASRQYTGPNYGYTF.

This chain's CDR3 is CASSYSGTGFYEQYF. The DNA of the CDR3 is TGTGCCAGCAGTTACTCCGGGACAGGATTCTACGAGCAGTACTTC. The chain is built from TRBV6-5 and TRBJ2-7, with 8 bases fitting TRBD1. Germline CDR1 and CDR2: MNHEY and SVGAGI. CDR3 length equals 15 residues. V lost 0 bases and J lost 3; bases outside the gene matches: 4.

The rearrangement links TRBV15 to TRBJ1-2; no clear D gene. Germline-derived CDR1 and CDR2 are LNHNV and YYDKDF (reference sequence). This CDR3 contains 14 residues. V lost 0 bases and J 6 bases, leaving 11 bases between the germline ends. CDR3 nucleotide sequence: TGTGCCACCAGCAGAGATTTAGGTTCGGATGGCTACACCTTC. This translates into CATSRDLGSDGYTF. Based on the CDR3 plus reference TRBV15 and TRBJ1-2, the full variable domain is DAMVIQNPRYQVTQFGKPVTLSCSQTLNHNVMYWYQQKSSQAPKLLFHYYDKDFNNEADTPDNFQSRRPNTSFCFLDIRSPGLGDTAMYLCATSRDLGSDGYTFGSGTRLTVV.

This clone was recorded a few times. This chain joins TRBV4-3 and TRBJ1-1; weak D call: TRBD1 (5 bases). The ends were cut back, 0 bases at V and 5 bases at J, with 10 bases in the middle. The CDR3 is 14 residues long. Looked up from germline, CDR1 is LGHNA and CDR2 is YSLEER. CDR3 nucleotide sequence: TGCGCCAGCAGCCAAGATAGCGGGGGAACTGAAGCTTTCTTT. The encoded protein is CASSQDSGGTEAFF.